A selection of T cell receptor beta chains follows, all from one sample in a study of tumor-infiltrating lymphocytes in primary liver carcinoma. Each CDR3 protein is one row after TCRdb ran MiXCR on the multiplex PCR reads. The table records roughly 32,000 distinct CDR3 sequences, roughly 74% of them present only once. Material: liver tumor tissue from sampling region 4. Source of these receptors: a middle-aged man with primary liver carcinoma and hepatitis B virus infection. The CDR3 runs from the conserved cysteine through the conserved F or W. Fields, in order: clone size, J gene, V gene, CDR3 length, D gene, CDR3 protein, CDR3 DNA. D genes are given only for firm matches. Not every row has a clone size; where given, it reads once, few, many or a size class.

abundance: -
j_gene: TRBJ2-6
v_gene: TRBV6-2/TRBV6-3
len: 12
d_gene: TRBD2
CDR3aa: CASSPGGPSQAF
CDR3nt: TGTGCCAGCAGTCCGGGGGGGCCTTCTCAGGCTTTC

abundance: -
j_gene: TRBJ1-2
v_gene: TRBV4-3
len: 16
d_gene: -
CDR3aa: CASSQVGAGRKYGYTF
CDR3nt: TGCGCCAGTAGCCAGGTAGGGGCAGGGAGGAAGTATGGCTACACCTTC

abundance: -
j_gene: TRBJ2-7
v_gene: TRBV29-1
len: 13
d_gene: -
CDR3aa: CSIDTGYVDEQHF
CDR3nt: TGCAGCATCGATACTGGGTATGTCGACGAGCAGCACTTC

abundance: -
j_gene: TRBJ2-1
v_gene: TRBV4-2
len: 16
d_gene: -
CDR3aa: CASGQDGGRTYSERFF
CDR3nt: TGTGCCAGTGGCCAAGATGGGGGGAGGACCTACAGTGAGCGGTTCTTC

abundance: -
j_gene: TRBJ1-5
v_gene: TRBV6-6
len: 15
d_gene: -
CDR3aa: CASSPGGGAGQTQHF
CDR3nt: TGTGCCAGCAGTCCCGGAGGGGGGGCGGGTCAGACCCAGCATTTT

abundance: few
j_gene: TRBJ2-5
v_gene: TRBV5-1
len: 16
d_gene: TRBD2
CDR3aa: CASSFRLLAGIEAQYF
CDR3nt: TGCGCCAGCAGCTTCAGACTCCTAGCGGGAATAGAGGCCCAGTACTTC

abundance: -
j_gene: TRBJ1-1
v_gene: TRBV29-1
len: 15
d_gene: -
CDR3aa: CRVTWGRGMNTEAFF
CDR3nt: TGCAGGGTTACATGGGGCCGGGGGATGAACACTGAAGCTTTCTTT

abundance: -
j_gene: TRBJ1-6
v_gene: TRBV14
len: 15
d_gene: -
CDR3aa: CASSQEILANSPLHF
CDR3nt: TGTGCCAGCAGTCAAGAGATACTTGCTAATTCACCCCTCCACTTT

abundance: -
j_gene: TRBJ1-1
v_gene: TRBV30
len: 12
d_gene: -
CDR3aa: CVWMCGNTEAFF
CDR3nt: TGTGTCTGGATGTGCGGTAACACTGAAGCTTTCTTT

abundance: -
j_gene: TRBJ2-3
v_gene: TRBV4-3
len: 20
d_gene: TRBD2
CDR3aa: CASSQDLPSGTSGRADMPYF
CDR3nt: TGCGCCAGTAGCCAAGATCTTCCCTCCGGGACTAGCGGGAGAGCAGATATGCCGTATTTT

abundance: -
j_gene: TRBJ2-2
v_gene: TRBV11-1
len: 13
d_gene: -
CDR3aa: CTSSFLDSGELFF
CDR3nt: TGTACCAGCAGCTTTTTGGACTCCGGGGAGCTGTTTTTT

abundance: -
j_gene: TRBJ1-5
v_gene: TRBV12-3/TRBV12-4
len: 15
d_gene: -
CDR3aa: CASSLTQGPNRPQHF
CDR3nt: TGTGCCAGCAGTTTAACCCAGGGTCCGAATCGGCCCCAGCATTTT

abundance: -
j_gene: TRBJ2-3
v_gene: TRBV5-1
len: 13
d_gene: -
CDR3aa: CANSLVTADTQYF
CDR3nt: TGTGCCAACAGCTTGGTTACAGCCGATACGCAGTATTTT

abundance: medium-sized
j_gene: TRBJ2-1
v_gene: TRBV5-4
len: 15
d_gene: TRBD2
CDR3aa: CASSLGTSGIYEQFF
CDR3nt: TGTGCCAGCAGCTTAGGGACTAGCGGGATCTATGAGCAGTTCTTC

abundance: -
j_gene: TRBJ2-6
v_gene: TRBV11-2
len: 21
d_gene: TRBD1
CDR3aa: CASTMGGDRGIPLSGANVLTF
CDR3nt: TGTGCCAGCACCATGGGGGGAGACAGGGGCATTCCCCTCTCTGGGGCTAACGTCCTGACTTTC

abundance: -
j_gene: TRBJ2-3
v_gene: TRBV11-1
len: 15
d_gene: -
CDR3aa: CVSSLPRESTDTQYF
CDR3nt: TGTGTCAGCAGTTTGCCGAGGGAGAGCACTGATACGCAGTATTTC

abundance: -
j_gene: TRBJ2-7
v_gene: TRBV11-2
len: 14
d_gene: -
CDR3aa: CTGSSNGNSYVQYF
CDR3nt: TGTACCGGCAGCTCTAACGGGAACTCCTACGTGCAGTACTTC

abundance: -
j_gene: TRBJ1-6
v_gene: TRBV9
len: 12
d_gene: -
CDR3aa: CAGSVDESPLHF
CDR3nt: TGTGCCGGCAGCGTAGATGAATCACCCCTCCACTTT

abundance: -
j_gene: TRBJ2-4
v_gene: TRBV11-2
len: 14
d_gene: -
CDR3aa: CASSSGMGHNIQYF
CDR3nt: TGTGCCAGCAGCTCCGGGATGGGGCATAACATTCAGTACTTC